The 20 T cell receptor beta chains listed next were all sequenced from one sample in a study of T cell responses to AZD1222 COVID-19 vaccine. Assay used: immunoSEQ multiplex PCR; TCRdb lists only in-frame clones, some missing. The sample contains more than 150,000 clones, 88% of which appear only once. The sample in question was peripheral blood, obtained 28 days after the second AZD1222 dose. The receptors were gathered from an adult who received the AZD1222 COVID-19 vaccine.

This clone was seen just once. Additional DNA sequences in this sample encode the identical CDR3. The J gene is TRBJ2-3, the V gene TRBV5-1; D is ambiguous. This CDR3 spans 14 amino acids. The V and J ends lost 0 bases and 1 base respectively, with 6 bases between them. Looked up from germline, CDR1 is SGHRS and CDR2 is YFSETQ. CDR3 DNA sequence: TGCGCCAGCAGCTTGGGGACGGGCACAGATACGCAGTATTTT. It codes for CASSLGTGTDTQYF.

The chain carries TRBV19 and TRBJ2-7, with 10 bases fitting TRBD2. The trim removed 5 bases at V and 7 bases at J, leaving 8 bases unmatched. CDR1 is LNHDA and CDR2 is SQIVND in the germline V gene (reference sequence). This CDR3 contains 14 residues. DNA of the CDR3: TGTGCCAGTAGTCTAAGACTAGCGGGTGAAGAGCAGTACTTC. It yields the protein CASSLRLAGEEQYF.

This chain uses TRBV6-2 or TRBV6-3 with TRBJ2-1, with D perhaps matching TRBD2 (6 bases). The V end was cut by 6 bases, the J end by 9 bases, with 15 bases between. Germline V gene data show CDR1 as MNHEY and CDR2 as SVGEGT. The CDR3 is 13 residues long. The CDR3 region has the DNA TGTGCCAGCAGCAGACTAGGATCAGGTGAGCAGTTCTTC. It codes for CASSRLGSGEQFF.

This rearrangement joins TRBV19 to TRBJ1-6; 10 bases fit TRBD1. CDR1 and CDR2 from the germline V gene are LNHDA and SQIVND (reference sequence). The V gene end was trimmed by 3 bases and the J gene end by 10 bases; junction bases not matched to a gene: 3. The CDR3 totals 14 residues. CDR3 protein: CASSMDRGKSPLHF. In DNA form, the CDR3 reads TGTGCCAGTAGTATGGACAGGGGGAAGTCACCCCTCCACTTT.

This clone was counted only a few times. The chain uses TRBV24-1 and TRBJ2-7, with 7 positions matching TRBD1. Germline V lookup: CDR1 KGHDR, CDR2 SFDVKD. Trimming removed 12 bases from V and 1 base from J; junction bases left unmatched: 5. The CDR3 runs 12 residues. This CDR3 is CAASTGSYEQYF. In nucleotides, the CDR3 is TGTGCCGCCTCGACAGGGTCCTACGAGCAGTACTTC.

The rearrangement joins TRBV25-1 to TRBJ2-5; no definite D call. V lost 8 bases and J 0 bases, leaving 10 bases between the germline ends. There are 13 residues in the CDR3. Looked up from germline, CDR1 is MGHDK and CDR2 is SYGVNS. Written as DNA, the CDR3 is TGTGCCAGCCGTTACCGGGACCAAGAGACCCAGTACTTC. This sequence encodes CASRYRDQETQYF.

The CDR3 loop reads CASSVGYEQYF. The CDR3 DNA reads as TGTGCCAGCAGTGTGGGATACGAGCAGTACTTC. The gene calls are TRBV25-1 and TRBJ2-7; D not resolved. The germline V and J ends were trimmed by 4 bases and 4 bases, with 5 bases remaining between them. The germline CDR1 and CDR2 sequences are MGHDK and SYGVNS. The CDR3 totals 11 residues.

The rearrangement uses TRBV9 and TRBJ2-1, with no clear D. CDR3 length: 12 residues. CDR1 and CDR2 from the germline V gene are SGDLS and YYNGEE. Trimming pared 0 bases from V and 4 bases from J, leaving 2 bases between. The CDR3 sequence: CASSVGYNEQFF. Written as DNA, the CDR3 is TGTGCCAGCAGCGTAGGATACAATGAGCAGTTCTTC.

The genes are TRBV7-4 and TRBJ2-3; maybe TRBD2 (6 bases). Trimming stripped 7 bases from V and 0 bases from J, with 14 bases between. Looked up from germline, CDR1 is SGHVT and CDR2 is SQSDAQ. This CDR3 is 15 amino acids long. The CDR3: CASTRRSGSTDTQYF. The CDR3 nucleotides are TGTGCCAGCACAAGACGGAGCGGGAGCACAGATACGCAGTATTTT.

The rearrangement uses TRBV3-1 (or the pseudogene TRBV3-2) and TRBJ2-7, with D unresolved. V dropped 0 bases and J dropped 7 bases, with 10 bases sitting between them. The CDR3 sequence is 13 residues long. The germline V gene encodes CDR1 LGHDT and CDR2 YNNKEL (reference sequence). Written as DNA, the CDR3 is TGTGCCAGCAGCCAAGACAACCTGGGGGAGCAGTACTTC. This sequence encodes CASSQDNLGEQYF.

This clone was recorded once. The chain has TRBV12-5 and TRBJ1-1, with D possibly matching TRBD1 (6 bases). Trimming removed 2 bases at V and 3 bases at J, with 13 bases between. The CDR3 is made up of 15 amino acids. The germline CDR1 and CDR2 sequences are LGHNT and FRNRAP. CDR3 region: CASGLNRGGDTEAFF. The DNA for the CDR3 is TGTGCTAGTGGTTTGAATCGAGGGGGAGACACTGAAGCTTTCTTT.

V gene TRBV9 combines with J gene TRBJ2-7, with 13 bases identical to TRBD2. The germline gives CDR1 SGDLS, CDR2 YYNGEE. The CDR3 length is 16 residues. J lost 5 bases, V lost 0 bases, and 5 bases had no gene match. CDR3 region: CASSVEGLAGSHEQYF. As DNA, the CDR3 is TGTGCCAGCAGCGTAGAGGGACTAGCGGGATCCCACGAGCAGTACTTC. The full variable domain, rest sourced from reference TRBV9 and TRBJ2-7, is DSGVTQTPKHLITATGQRVTLRCSPRSGDLSVYWYQQSLDQGLQFLIQYYNGEERAKGNILERFSAQQFPDLHSELNLSSLELGDSALYFCASSVEGLAGSHEQYFGPGTRLTVT.

The J gene is TRBJ2-7, the V gene TRBV24-1; 12 nucleotides agree with TRBD1. With 4 bases clipped from V and 5 bases from J, the junction kept 5 bases outside the gene matches. CDR1 is KGHDR, CDR2 SFDVKD, per germline. There are 15 residues in the CDR3. CDR3 nucleotide sequence: TGTGCCACCAGTGACCCCGGGACAGGGGGCAACGAGCAGTACTTC. Translating it yields CATSDPGTGGNEQYF.

In this sample, this clone turned up once. The gene calls are TRBV2 and TRBJ2-7; D may correspond to TRBD1 or TRBD2 (5 bases each). Germline CDR1 is SNHLY and CDR2 is FYNNEI. Trimming stripped 5 bases from V and 2 bases from J, with 13 bases between. The CDR3 loop spans 14 amino acids. This chain's CDR3 is CASSRDGVAYEQYF. Here the CDR3 DNA reads TGTGCCAGCAGTCGGGACGGAGTCGCCTACGAGCAGTACTTC.

Regarding this clone: Other nucleotide sequences in the sample specify the same CDR3. The chain is built from TRBV27 and TRBJ2-7; 7 nucleotides match TRBD1. The CDR3 is 13 residues long. V lost 2 bases to trimming and J lost 3 bases; unmatched junction nucleotides: 1. Germline values: CDR1 MNHEY, CDR2 SMNVEV (reference sequence). Here the CDR3 reads CASSLDRVYEQYF. In DNA form, the CDR3 reads TGTGCCAGCAGTTTAGACAGGGTCTACGAGCAGTACTTC.

This chain connects TRBV28 to TRBJ2-1; no firm D call. This CDR3 comprises 12 residues. Trimming took 4 bases from V and 10 from J, leaving 11 bases between them. Germline assignment: CDR1 MDHEN and CDR2 SYDVKM. CDR3 region: CASSSTVREQFF. The CDR3 nucleotides are TGTGCCAGCAGTTCGACCGTTAGGGAGCAGTTCTTC.

The genes are TRBV7-3 and TRBJ2-5; 8 bases fit TRBD2. Germline-derived CDR1 and CDR2 are SGHTA and FQGTGA. Unmatched junction bases numbered 2, after V lost 0 bases and J lost 2 bases. The CDR3 is made up of 15 amino acids. CDR3 nucleotides: TGTGCCAGCAGCTTAACTAGCGGGACTCAAGAGACCCAGTACTTC. It specifies CASSLTSGTQETQYF.

The chain couples TRBV28 to TRBJ2-7, with D possibly matching TRBD2 (6 bases). CDR3 size: 14 residues. The germline CDR1 and CDR2 sequences are MDHEN and SYDVKM. Trimming took 3 bases from V and 2 from J, leaving 11 bases between them. The CDR3 region has the DNA TGTGCCAGCAGTTTTGCAGGGACTCCCTACGAGCAGTACTTC. This encodes CASSFAGTPYEQYF.

With respect to this clone: A read error may explain this, as a much larger clone is one base away. Other DNA sequences of this sample code for an identical CDR3. V gene TRBV28 combines with J gene TRBJ2-7; no definite D call. The length of the CDR3 is 11 residues. Germline V gene data show CDR1 as MDHEN and CDR2 as SYDVKM. Trimming took off 3 bases at V and 0 bases at J, with 0 bases between the two ends. The CDR3 nucleotides are TGTGCCAGCAGTTTCTCCTACGAGCAGTACTTC. It specifies CASSFSYEQYF.

This clone was seen just once. An end of the junction does not agree with germline; a read error may underlie this. The rearrangement joins TRBV7-6 to TRBJ2-1, with 11 bases identical to TRBD2. The CDR3 extends over 15 amino acids. Germline lookup yields CDR1 SGHVS and CDR2 FNYEAQ. The CDR3 is CASVRLAGTYNVQFF. CDR3 sequence (DNA): TGTGCCAGCGTCAGACTAGCGGGGACCTACAATGTGCAGTTCTTC.